Shown below are 9 T cell receptor beta chains from a single sample sequenced in a study of glioma-infiltrating T cells after dendritic cell vaccination. Method: immunoSEQ multiplex PCR; TCRdb's copy keeps in-frame clones and lacks some. Here the sample spans about 65,000 clones, about nine tenths being singletons. Time point denoted: after dendritic cell vaccination, including at tumor progression/relapse. The sample consisted of blood, taken after dendritic cell vaccination. These receptors all stem from a human donor with glioblastoma.

This clone came up a few times. The chain is built from TRBV29-1 and TRBJ1-3, with D possibly TRBD1 on 5 matching bases. The V end was cut by 3 bases, the J end by 0 bases, with 6 bases between. Germline V lookup: CDR1 SQVTM, CDR2 ANQGSEA. The CDR3 is 13 amino acids. The CDR3 spells CSVDTGSGNTIYF. DNA of the CDR3: TGCAGCGTTGACACAGGCTCTGGAAACACCATATATTTT.

This sequence joins TRBV10-1 and TRBJ2-3, with D uncertain. Germline CDR1 reads WNHNN; CDR2 reads SYGVQD (reference sequence). V lost 4 bases to trimming and J lost 3 bases, with 5 bases between them. There are 12 residues in the CDR3. The CDR3 protein is CASSVGTDTQYF. The CDR3 region has the DNA TGCGCCAGCAGTGTCGGGACAGATACGCAGTATTTT.

This sequence joins TRBV9 and TRBJ1-6; maybe TRBD1 (5 bases). The V gene's germline CDR1 is SGDLS and CDR2 YYNGEE. Trimming took 3 bases from V and 10 from J, leaving 17 bases between them. This CDR3 comprises 15 residues. In nucleotides, the CDR3 is TGTGCCAGCAGCGCCGCCCAGTTGGGGGGATCACCCCTCCACTTT. It codes for CASSAAQLGGSPLHF.

This clone has more than one count but fewer than ten. V gene TRBV7-2 combines with J gene TRBJ2-7; 8 bases agree with TRBD1. The V gene's germline CDR1 is SGHTA and CDR2 FQGNSA. There are 14 residues in the CDR3. The J segment lost 4 bases and the V segment lost 6 bases, leaving 8 bases of the junction unmatched. CDR3 amino acids: CASSQGQGSYEQYF. In DNA, the CDR3 is TGTGCCAGCAGTCAAGGACAGGGATCTTACGAGCAGTACTTC.

The chain is built from TRBV5-1 and TRBJ1-4; 11 bases match TRBD1. J gave up 7 bases and V 4 bases, and 9 bases lay outside the gene matches. The CDR3 length is 16 residues. The germline V gene has CDR1 SGHRS and CDR2 YFSETQ. This CDR3 is CASSAGSGQGAEKLFF. The DNA for the CDR3 is TGCGCCAGCAGCGCTGGCAGTGGACAGGGGGCTGAAAAACTGTTTTTT.

This chain joins TRBV5-1 and TRBJ2-3, with D possibly matching TRBD1 (6 bases). The CDR3 extends over 14 amino acids. V lost 9 bases and J 0 bases, leaving 14 bases between the germline ends. Germline values: CDR1 SGHRS, CDR2 YFSETQ. DNA for the CDR3: TGCGCCACCAAAGGACAGACTAGCACAGATACGCAGTATTTT. It specifies CATKGQTSTDTQYF.

The chain links TRBV5-4 to TRBJ2-4, with 13 bases aligning to TRBD2. CDR1 and CDR2 from the germline V gene are SGHNT and YYREEE (reference sequence). The CDR3 consists of 19 residues. The V segment lost 4 bases and the J segment 1 base; nucleotides outside the gene matches: 11. CDR3 DNA: TGTGCCAGCAGCCCTGACGGACTAGCGGGAGTTGGGGCCAAAAACATTCAGTACTTC. It yields the protein CASSPDGLAGVGAKNIQYF.

The table lists this clone with a count of one. The CDR3 loop is CASSRLAGSSYEQYF. As DNA, the CDR3 is TGTGCCAGTAGTCGATTAGCGGGAAGCTCCTACGAGCAGTACTTC. V is TRBV19 and J is TRBJ2-7; 8 bases fit TRBD2. The germline V gene encodes CDR1 LNHDA and CDR2 SQIVND (reference sequence). V lost 5 bases, J lost 0 bases, and 6 bases stayed unmatched. The CDR3 runs to 15 residues.

Here the CDR3 reads CASSPSQPLNTEAFF. In DNA, the CDR3 is TGTGCCAGCTCACCCTCACAGCCATTGAACACTGAAGCTTTCTTT. The J gene is TRBJ1-1, the V gene TRBV18, with D unresolved. V dropped 3 bases and J dropped 0 bases, with 11 bases sitting between them. CDR1 and CDR2 (germline): KGHSH, LQKENI. The CDR3 totals 15 residues. The complete variable domain, with remaining parts taken from reference TRBV18 and TRBJ1-1, reads NAGVMQNPRHLVRRRGQEARLRCSPMKGHSHVYWYRQLPEEGLKFMVYLQKENIIDESGMPKERFSAEFPKEGPSILRIQQVVRGDSAAYFCASSPSQPLNTEAFFGQGTRLTVV.